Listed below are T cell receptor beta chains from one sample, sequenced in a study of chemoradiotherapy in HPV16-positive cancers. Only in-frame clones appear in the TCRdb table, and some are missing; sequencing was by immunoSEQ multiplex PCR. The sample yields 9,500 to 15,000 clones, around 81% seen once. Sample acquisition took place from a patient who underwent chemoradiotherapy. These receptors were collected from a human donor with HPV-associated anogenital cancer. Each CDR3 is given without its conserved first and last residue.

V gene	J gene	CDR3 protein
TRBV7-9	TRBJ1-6	ASSLVRSPLH
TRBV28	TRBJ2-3	ASNIRGAGSTDTQY
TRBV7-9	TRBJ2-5	ASRGLAIETQY
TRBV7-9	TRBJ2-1	ASSLNRGTYNEQF
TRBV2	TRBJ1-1	ASSEGVETEAF
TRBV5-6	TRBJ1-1	ASSLGLGNTEAF
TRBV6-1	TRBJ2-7	ASSGGTGVHEQY
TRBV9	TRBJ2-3	ASSPGTAPSTDTQY
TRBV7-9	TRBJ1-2	ASSLGVRSGPSHT
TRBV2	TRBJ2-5	ASTPGMQETQY
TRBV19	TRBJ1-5	ASSGSDYNQPQH
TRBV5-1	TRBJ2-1	ASRKDLGRGEQF
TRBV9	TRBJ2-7	ASSVGKGLYEQY
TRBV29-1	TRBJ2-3	SVIRDRNTDTQY
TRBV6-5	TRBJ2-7	ASSSRLREQY
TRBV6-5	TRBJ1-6	ASSYSPHLNNSPLH
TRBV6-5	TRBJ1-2	ASAQGDYGYT
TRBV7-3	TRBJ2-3	ASSSRLRLAGDTDTQY
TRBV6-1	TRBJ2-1	ASSERAPYNEQF
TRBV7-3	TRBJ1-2	ASSLDRSVSYT
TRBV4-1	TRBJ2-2	ASSPRGSGVGTGELF